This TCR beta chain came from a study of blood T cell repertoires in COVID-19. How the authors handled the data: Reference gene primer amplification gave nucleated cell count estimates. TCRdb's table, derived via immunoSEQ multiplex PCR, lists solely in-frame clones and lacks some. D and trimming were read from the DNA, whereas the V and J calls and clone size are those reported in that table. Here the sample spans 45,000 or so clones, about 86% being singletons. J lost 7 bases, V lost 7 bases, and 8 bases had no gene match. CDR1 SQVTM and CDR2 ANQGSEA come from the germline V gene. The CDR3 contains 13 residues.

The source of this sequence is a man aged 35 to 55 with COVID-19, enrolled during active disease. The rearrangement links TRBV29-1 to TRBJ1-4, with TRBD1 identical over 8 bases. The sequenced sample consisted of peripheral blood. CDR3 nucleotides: TGCAGCGGGACAGGGATTTCAGGTGAAAAACTGTTTTTT. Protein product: CSGTGISGEKLFF.